This T cell receptor (beta chain) originates from a study of blood T cell repertoires in COVID-19. Study-level background: There were acute and convalescent COVID-19 samples, and they came from the United States, Italy and Spain. The analysed material was cDNA or gDNA that came from T cells, B-cell-depleted T cells, or PBMCs.

Original processing methods: Reference gene primer amplification yielded estimated nucleated cell counts. Sequencing used immunoSEQ multiplex PCR; TCRdb keeps in-frame clones, though not all of them. The DNA was the basis for D and trimming; V, J and clone size are from that table. The data show 260,000 or so clones, with around 88% seen just once and roughly 5% held by the top ten. The CDR3 has 14 amino acids. Germline V lookup: CDR1 SQVTM, CDR2 ANQGSEA. The V gene end was trimmed by 7 bases and the J gene end by 3 bases; junction bases not matched to a gene: 8. The chain employs TRBV29-1 and TRBJ1-1; TRBD1 aligns across 10 bases. This TCR derives from an elderly man with acute or convalescent COVID-19. The sample taken for sequencing was peripheral blood. The CDR3 DNA sequence: TGCAGCGCCGGACAGGGGGGGAGGCACACTGAAGCTTTCTTT. Translating gives CSAGQGGRHTEAFF.